This T cell receptor (beta chain) was captured by sequencing in a study of cytomegalovirus exposure and HLA in healthy donors. Study-level background: An analysis done earlier identified 120 million or so unique TCR beta sequences from around 180 million T cells.

Unmatched junction bases numbered 12, after V lost 5 bases and J lost 3 bases. CDR3 length equals 16 residues. Germline V gene data show CDR1 as MGHRA and CDR2 as YSYEKL. Researchers ran the PCR with 60 Vbeta and 13 Jbeta primers. Per the authors' pipeline: Around 11 million shared chains were among around 78 million unique TCR beta chains counted in a later analysis. Here immunoSEQ multiplex PCR was the method, and the copy in TCRdb shows in-frame clones only, minus some. The V and J calls and clone size are taken from that table; D and trimming were inferred from the DNA. The sample lists about 200,000 clones; roughly 68% were seen once.

This clonotype was sampled from a man aged 35-49 years in good health and CMV-seropositive. The rearrangement joins TRBV4-1 to TRBJ2-7; 8 bases fit TRBD1. The sequenced sample was PBMCs. The CDR3: CASSSEPFTGGYEQYF. Here the CDR3 DNA reads TGCGCCAGCAGCTCGGAGCCATTCACAGGGGGCTACGAGCAGTACTTC.